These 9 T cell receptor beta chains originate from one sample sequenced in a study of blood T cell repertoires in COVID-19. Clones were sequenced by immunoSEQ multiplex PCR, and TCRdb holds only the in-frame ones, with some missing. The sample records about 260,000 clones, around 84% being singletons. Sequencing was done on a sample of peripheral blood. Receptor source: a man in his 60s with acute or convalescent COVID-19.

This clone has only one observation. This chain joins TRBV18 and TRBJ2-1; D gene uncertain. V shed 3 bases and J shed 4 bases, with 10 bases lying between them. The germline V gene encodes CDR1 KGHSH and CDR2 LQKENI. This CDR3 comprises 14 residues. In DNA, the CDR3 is TGTGCCAGCTCACCGCAGGATACTTACAATGAGCAGTTCTTC. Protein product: CASSPQDTYNEQFF.

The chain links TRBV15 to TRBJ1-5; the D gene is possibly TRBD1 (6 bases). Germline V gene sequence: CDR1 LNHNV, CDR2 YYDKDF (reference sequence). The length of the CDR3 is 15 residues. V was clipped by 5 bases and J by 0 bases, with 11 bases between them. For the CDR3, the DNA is TGTGCCACCAGCTCACAGGGCTATAGCAATCAGCCCCAGCATTTT. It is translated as CATSSQGYSNQPQHF.

In DNA, the CDR3 is TGTGCCAGCAGTGAGAGACAGGCCAGCTCTGGAAACACCATATATTTT. It translates to CASSERQASSGNTIYF. This sequence joins TRBV6-1 and TRBJ1-3; the D gene is possibly TRBD1 (6 bases). The CDR3 is made up of 16 amino acids. Between the trimmed V and J ends, which lost 3 bases and 0 bases, there was a span of 12 bases. The germline CDR1 and CDR2 sequences are MNHNS and SASEGT.

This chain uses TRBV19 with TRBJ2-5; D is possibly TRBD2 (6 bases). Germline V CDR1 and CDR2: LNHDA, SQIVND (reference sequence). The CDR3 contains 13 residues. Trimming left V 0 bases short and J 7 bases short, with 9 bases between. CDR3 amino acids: CASSIDPGGTQYF. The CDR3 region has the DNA TGTGCCAGTAGTATAGATCCCGGGGGGACCCAGTACTTC.

The CDR3, as DNA: TGCGCCAGCAGCTTGGTTGGAGGGATCGATGAGCAGTTCTTC. This translates into CASSLVGGIDEQFF. V usage is TRBV5-1 and J usage is TRBJ2-1; the D gene is possibly TRBD2 (6 bases). CDR1 and CDR2 (germline): SGHRS, YFSETQ. The CDR3 consists of 14 residues. Deletions cut 0 bases from V and 8 bases from J, with 12 bases between.

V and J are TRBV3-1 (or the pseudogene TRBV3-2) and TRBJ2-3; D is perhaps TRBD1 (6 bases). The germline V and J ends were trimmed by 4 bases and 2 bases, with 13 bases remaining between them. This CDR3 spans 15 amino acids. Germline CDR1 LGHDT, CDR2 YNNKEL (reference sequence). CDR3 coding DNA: TGTGCCAGCAGCCGGGGACAATCCAACACAGATACGCAGTATTTT. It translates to CASSRGQSNTDTQYF.

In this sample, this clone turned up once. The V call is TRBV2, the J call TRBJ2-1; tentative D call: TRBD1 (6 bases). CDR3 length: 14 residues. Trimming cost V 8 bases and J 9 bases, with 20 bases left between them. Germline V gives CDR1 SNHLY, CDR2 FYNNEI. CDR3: CASGGGRQVGEQFF. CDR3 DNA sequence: TGTGCCAGCGGTGGGGGCCGTCAGGTTGGTGAGCAGTTCTTC.

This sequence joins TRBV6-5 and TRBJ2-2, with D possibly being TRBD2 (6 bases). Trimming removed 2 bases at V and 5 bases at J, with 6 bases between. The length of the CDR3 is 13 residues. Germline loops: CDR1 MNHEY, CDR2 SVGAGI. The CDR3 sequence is CASSYAGTGELFF. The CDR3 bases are TGTGCCAGCAGTTACGCGGGGACCGGGGAGCTGTTTTTT.

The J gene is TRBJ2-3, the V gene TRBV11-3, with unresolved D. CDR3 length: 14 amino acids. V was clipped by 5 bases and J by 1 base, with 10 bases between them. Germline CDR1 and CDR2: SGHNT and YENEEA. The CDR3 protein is CASSATSGTDTQYF. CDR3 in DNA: TGTGCCAGCAGCGCAACCTCGGGCACAGATACGCAGTATTTT. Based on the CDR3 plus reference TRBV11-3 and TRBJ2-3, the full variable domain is EAGVVQSPRYKIIEKKQPVAFWCNPISGHNTLYWYLQNLGQGPELLIRYENEEAVDDSQLPKDRFSAERLKGVDSTLKIQPAELGDSAVYLCASSATSGTDTQYFGPGTRLTVL.